The 26 T cell receptor beta chains reported below all come from one sample, sequenced in a study of cytomegalovirus exposure and HLA in healthy donors. A multiplex PCR was run with 60 Vbeta primers and 13 Jbeta primers. Data came from immunoSEQ multiplex PCR; TCRdb stores just in-frame clones and leaves some out. Of roughly 130,000 clones in the sample, around four fifths were seen once. The specimen was PBMCs. The source of these receptors is a boy aged 5-17 years in good health and CMV-seronegative.

The rearrangement links TRBV7-7 to TRBJ2-2, with D possibly TRBD2 on 5 matching bases. There are 12 residues in the CDR3. V was cut by 7 bases and J by 7 bases, with 10 bases left in between. Germline CDR1 is SSHAT and CDR2 is FNYEAQ (reference sequence). The CDR3 DNA is TGTGCCAGCAACTCCGGGGACGGGGAGCTGTTTTTT. Protein product: CASNSGDGELFF. Full variable domain (outside the CDR3, taken from reference TRBV7-7 and TRBJ2-2): GAGVSQSPRYKVTKRGQDVTLRCDPISSHATLYWYQQALGQGPEFLTYFNYEAQPDKSGLPSDRFSAERPEGSISTLTIQRTEQRDSAMYRCASNSGDGELFFGEGSRLTVL.

V is TRBV5-1 and J is TRBJ2-3; possible D gene TRBD2, 6 bases. The V end lost 4 bases, the J end lost 6 bases, and 21 bases lay between the germline ends. The CDR3 consists of 16 residues. The germline V gene encodes CDR1 SGHRS and CDR2 YFSETQ. The CDR3 spells CASSPPGDFSRDTQYF. CDR3 nucleotide sequence: TGCGCCAGCAGCCCCCCGGGGGACTTCTCCCGGGATACGCAGTATTTT.

The chain links TRBV7-9 to TRBJ2-2; D ambiguous. The CDR3 sequence is 15 residues long. Per germline, CDR1 SEHNR and CDR2 FQNEAQ (reference sequence). Trimming cost V 1 base and J 7 bases, with 13 bases left between them. CDR3 loop: CASSLEGRSGGELFF. In nucleotides, the CDR3 is TGTGCCAGCAGCTTAGAAGGTCGGTCGGGCGGGGAGCTGTTTTTT. Looking up the rest from reference TRBV7-9 and TRBJ2-2 gives the full variable domain: DTGVSQNPRHKITKRGQNVTFRCDPISEHNRLYWYRQTLGQGPEFLTYFQNEAQLEKSRLLSDRFSAERPKGSFSTLEIQRTEQGDSAMYLCASSLEGRSGGELFFGEGSRLTVL.

This sequence joins TRBV4-2 and TRBJ1-5; TRBD1 matches 11 bases. This CDR3 contains 16 residues. With 1 base clipped from V and 2 bases from J, the junction kept 1 base outside the gene matches. CDR1 is LGHNA and CDR2 is YNFKEQ in the germline V gene. This chain's CDR3 is CASSQGTGGGNQPQHF. In DNA, the CDR3 is TGTGCCAGCAGCCAAGGGACAGGGGGCGGCAATCAGCCCCAGCATTTT.

The chain couples TRBV5-6 to TRBJ2-7; possible D gene TRBD1, 5 bases. Trimming pared 0 bases from V and 5 bases from J, leaving 18 bases between. Germline CDR1 reads SGHDT; CDR2 reads YYEEEE. The CDR3 covers 16 residues. In DNA, the CDR3 is TGTGCCAGCAGCTTGGCGTCGTGGCAGGGCAATCACGAGCAGTACTTC. It is translated as CASSLASWQGNHEQYF.

This clone appeared a few times. The chain is built from TRBV1 and TRBJ2-2; TRBD2 is the table's D call, not checked against the DNA. TRBV1 is assigned pseudogene status. The CDR3 is 17 residues long. CDR3 coding DNA: TGCACCAGCAGACTAGGGACTAGCGGGACGAACACCGGGGAGCTGTTTTTT. Protein sequence: CTSRLGTSGTNTGELFF.

This rearrangement joins TRBV27 to TRBJ1-2; 8 nucleotides agree with TRBD1. V trimming: 5 bases; J trimming: 4 bases; junction bases outside the gene matches: 12. Germline V gives CDR1 MNHEY, CDR2 SMNVEV (reference sequence). CDR3 length: 16 residues. This chain's CDR3 is CASSPGQGMRAYGYTF. CDR3 DNA: TGTGCCAGCAGTCCCGGACAGGGAATGCGGGCCTATGGCTACACCTTC.

This chain joins TRBV7-9 and TRBJ2-2; TRBD1 matches at 11 bases. The CDR3 is made up of 17 amino acids. V was pared by 5 bases and J by 2 bases, with 7 bases of the junction left unmatched. CDR1 SEHNR and CDR2 FQNEAQ come from the germline V gene (reference sequence). The CDR3 coding sequence is TGTGCCAGCAGCCATGGACAGGGGGCTACAAACACCGGGGAGCTGTTTTTT. Protein sequence: CASSHGQGATNTGELFF.

The J gene is TRBJ2-1, the V gene TRBV9, with D possibly being TRBD2 (5 bases). Looked up from germline, CDR1 is SGDLS and CDR2 is YYNGEE. This CDR3 is built from 14 residues. V was cut by 4 bases and J by 8 bases, with 16 bases left in between. The DNA of the CDR3 is TGTGCCAGCAGCCAAGGACCCCCGAGGGATGAGCAGTTCTTC. Its translation: CASSQGPPRDEQFF.

The genes are TRBV5-1 and TRBJ2-5, with TRBD1 matching 9 bases. The CDR3 runs 14 residues. With V trimmed by 4 bases and J by 3 bases, 4 bases remained unmatched. Germline values: CDR1 SGHRS, CDR2 YFSETQ. The CDR3 here is CASSEGTGKETQYF. The CDR3 nucleotides read TGCGCCAGCAGCGAGGGGACAGGGAAAGAGACCCAGTACTTC.

In DNA form, the CDR3 reads TGTGCCAGTAGTATTCCGGGACAGGGGGCCGGGGAGCTGTTTTTT. It yields the protein CASSIPGQGAGELFF. The chain combines TRBV19 with TRBJ2-2; 11 nucleotides match TRBD1. The CDR3 contains 15 residues. Germline-derived CDR1 and CDR2 are LNHDA and SQIVND (reference sequence). The J segment lost 6 bases and the V segment lost 3 bases, leaving 3 bases of the junction unmatched.

V is TRBV28 and J is TRBJ2-5; D not resolved. V dropped 2 bases and J dropped 2 bases, with 9 bases sitting between them. The CDR3 runs 14 residues. Germline lookup yields CDR1 MDHEN and CDR2 SYDVKM. The CDR3 loop reads CASSLPGHQETQYF. The CDR3 bases are TGTGCCAGCAGTTTACCGGGTCATCAAGAGACCCAGTACTTC.

The chain has TRBV6-5 and TRBJ1-5; D may be TRBD1 (6 bases). The V and J ends lost 3 bases and 5 bases respectively, with 8 bases between them. Germline V gene data show CDR1 as MNHEY and CDR2 as SVGAGI. This CDR3 comprises 13 residues. Here the CDR3 DNA reads TGTGCCAGCAGTTATTCAGGGGATCAGCCCCAGCATTTT. Translation gives CASSYSGDQPQHF.

This chain joins TRBV30 and TRBJ1-1; D gene uncertain. Per the germline V gene, CDR1 is GTSNPN and CDR2 is SVGIG (reference sequence). The CDR3 consists of 11 residues. The V end lost 6 bases, the J end lost 8 bases, and 13 bases lay between the germline ends. This CDR3 reads CACGTGGEAFF. CDR3 sequence (DNA): TGTGCCTGTGGCACGGGTGGGGAAGCTTTCTTT.

The gene calls are TRBV9 and TRBJ1-1; the D gene is possibly TRBD1 (6 bases). This CDR3 has 13 amino acids. With 3 bases removed from V and 4 bases from J, the gap between germline ends came to 10 bases. The V gene's germline CDR1 is SGDLS and CDR2 YYNGEE. CDR3 amino acids: CASSGRGGTEAFF. The CDR3 bases are TGTGCCAGCAGCGGAAGAGGGGGCACTGAAGCTTTCTTT.

V and J are TRBV5-1 and TRBJ2-1, with 14 positions matching TRBD2. There are 17 residues in the CDR3. Germline CDR1 reads SGHRS; CDR2 reads YFSETQ. V shed 5 bases, J shed 5 bases, and the junction held 9 bases outside the gene matches. The CDR3 sequence is CASRSPGLAGANNEQFF. The CDR3 nucleotides read TGCGCCAGCAGATCGCCGGGACTAGCGGGAGCTAACAATGAGCAGTTCTTC.

The genes are TRBV6-1 and TRBJ1-2, with D possibly being TRBD1 (5 bases). Trimming pared 6 bases from V and 2 bases from J, leaving 13 bases between. CDR3 length equals 14 residues. CDR1 MNHNS and CDR2 SASEGT come from the germline V gene. CDR3 sequence (DNA): TGTGCCAGCAGAAGACGAGACAGCAACTATGGCTACACCTTC. It specifies CASRRRDSNYGYTF.

This sequence joins TRBV5-6 and TRBJ2-5, with 9 bases fitting TRBD2. V trimming: 2 bases; J trimming: 1 base; junction bases outside the gene matches: 6. This CDR3 has 16 amino acids. Germline CDR1 reads SGHDT; CDR2 reads YYEEEE. CDR3 DNA: TGTGCCAGCAGCTTTAAGCGGGAGGCGCCCCAAGAGACCCAGTACTTC. It yields the protein CASSFKREAPQETQYF. The variable domain in full, completed from reference TRBV5-6 and TRBJ2-5, reads DAGVTQSPTHLIKTRGQQVTLRCSPKSGHDTVSWYQQALGQGPQFIFQYYEEEERQRGNFPDRFSGHQFPNYSSELNVNALLLGDSALYLCASSFKREAPQETQYFGPGTRLLVL.

CDR3 in DNA: TGTGCTAGTGGTTGGGGGACTAGCGGGGGAAAGCAGTTCTTC. Its protein is CASGWGTSGGKQFF. This chain joins TRBV12-5 and TRBJ2-1; 14 nucleotides agree with TRBD2. V lost 4 bases to trimming and J lost 11 bases; unmatched junction nucleotides: 4. Germline CDR1 is LGHNT and CDR2 is FRNRAP. The CDR3 covers 14 residues.

This clone was seen only once. The chain uses TRBV30 and TRBJ2-3; 7 bases fit TRBD1. Germline CDR1 and CDR2: GTSNPN and SVGIG (reference sequence). Trimming took 6 bases from V and 3 from J; bases not matched to a gene: 12. This CDR3 has 15 residues. In DNA form, the CDR3 reads TGTGCCTGCAGCTCTGGACAGGTTCGGACAGATACGCAGTATTTT. It encodes CACSSGQVRTDTQYF.

This chain connects TRBV4-2 to TRBJ2-7; 15 bases fit TRBD2. From germline, CDR1 is LGHNA and CDR2 YNFKEQ. Losses at the gene ends were 5 bases for V and 3 bases for J; bases not matched to a gene: 11. CDR3 size: 18 residues. The chain's CDR3 is CASSGSGTSGRISYEQYF. Here the CDR3 DNA reads TGTGCCAGCAGCGGATCCGGGACTAGCGGGAGGATTAGCTACGAGCAGTACTTC.

The chain couples TRBV7-2 to TRBJ2-2; D is perhaps TRBD2 (6 bases). CDR3 length: 13 residues. V shed 4 bases and J shed 6 bases, with 9 bases lying between them. CDR1 SGHTA and CDR2 FQGNSA come from the germline V gene. In DNA, the CDR3 is TGTGCCAGCAGCTGGTCGGGAGCCGGGGAGCTGTTTTTT. This encodes CASSWSGAGELFF. Looking up the rest from reference TRBV7-2 and TRBJ2-2 gives the full variable domain: GAGVSQSPSNKVTEKGKDVELRCDPISGHTALYWYRQSLGQGLEFLIYFQGNSAPDKSGLPSDRFSAERTGGSVSTLTIQRTQQEDSAVYLCASSWSGAGELFFGEGSRLTVL.

The V and J genes are TRBV10-3 and TRBJ2-1; weak D call: TRBD1 (6 bases). The CDR3 has 16 residues. CDR1 and CDR2 (germline): ENHRY, SYGVKD. V gave up 2 bases and J gave up 7 bases, with 18 bases separating them. For the CDR3, the DNA is TGTGCCATCAGTGAGGACGGACAGTTGGGCCGGAATGAGCAGTTCTTC. This sequence encodes CAISEDGQLGRNEQFF.

The chain has TRBV29-1 and TRBJ1-2; maybe TRBD1 (5 bases). Trimming took 7 bases from V and 8 from J, leaving 14 bases between them. This CDR3 is built from 11 residues. Germline V gene data show CDR1 as SQVTM and CDR2 as ANQGSEA. CDR3 sequence reads: CSGGGSGGYTF. CDR3 sequence (DNA): TGCAGCGGCGGGGGTTCAGGAGGCTACACCTTC.

V and J are TRBV7-2 and TRBJ2-2; 7 bases fit TRBD2. From germline, CDR1 is SGHTA and CDR2 FQGNSA. The trim removed 2 bases at V and 7 bases at J, leaving 10 bases unmatched. The CDR3 runs 16 residues. This CDR3 reads CASSLKAGAWIGELFF. The CDR3 coding sequence is TGTGCCAGCAGCTTAAAGGCGGGAGCCTGGATCGGGGAGCTGTTTTTT.

The chain employs TRBV9 and TRBJ2-7; perhaps TRBD1 as D (5 bases). The CDR3 covers 13 residues. Looked up from germline, CDR1 is SGDLS and CDR2 is YYNGEE. Trimming shortened V by 3 bases and J by 3 bases, and 10 bases separated the two germline ends. The CDR3, as DNA: TGTGCCAGCAGCGGTCAGGGTGACTACGAGCAGTACTTC. It specifies CASSGQGDYEQYF. The whole variable domain, remainder taken from reference TRBV9 and TRBJ2-7, is DSGVTQTPKHLITATGQRVTLRCSPRSGDLSVYWYQQSLDQGLQFLIQYYNGEERAKGNILERFSAQQFPDLHSELNLSSLELGDSALYFCASSGQGDYEQYFGPGTRLTVT.